This entry features one T cell receptor beta chain sequence. These data belong to a study of graft-versus-host responses after intestinal transplantation. The overall study: For 2 to 4 years after anti-thymocyte globulin induction, all recipients took tacrolimus and steroids.

The authors seeded approximately 200,000 CFSE-labeled responder cells together with approximately 200,000 irradiated stimulator cells tagged with violet dye. The germline CDR1 and CDR2 sequences are ENHRY and SYGVKD. This CDR3 region has 13 residues. After removal of 7 bases from V and 8 bases from J, the junction contained 8 bases not matched to a gene. Measured with immunoSEQ multiplex PCR; TCRdb has only the in-frame clones, and not every one. The data show more than 6,500 clones, with more than 25% seen just once and about 5% held by the top ten. The study's findings and limits: Investigators detected GvH clones in recipient marrow, with some emerging earlier in ileum or blood.

The chain is built from TRBV10-3 and TRBJ2-1, with 7 bases fitting TRBD2. This specimen consisted of alloreactive CD4+ T cells from a mixed lymphocyte reaction culture, obtained before intestinal transplant. Subset described: CFSE-low proliferating T cells sorted from approximately 6-day pre-transplant mixed lymphocyte reaction (GvH or HvG direction). This TCR was sampled from a human patient who received an intestinal transplant. This CDR3 is CAINRREFDEQFF. The CDR3, as DNA: TGTGCCATCAACCGGCGGGAGTTTGATGAGCAGTTCTTC.